This T cell receptor beta chain was obtained from a study of cytomegalovirus exposure and HLA in healthy donors. For the study at large: A later analysis reported the same platform for the 110 or so validation repertoires and the approximately 700 first-cohort repertoires. Study outcomes and limitations: According to a subsequent analysis, TCR clusters identified in the first cohort showed a tendency to co-occur across the approximately 120 validation repertoires. There were some public TCRs occurring in many donors, but most TCR sequences were rare. Specificity of a few CMV-associated chains for CMV antigens was verified in vitro.

V was clipped by 4 bases and J by 4 bases; unmatched bases: 6. Germline loops: CDR1 WNHNN, CDR2 SYGVQD (reference sequence). This CDR3 is built from 14 residues. The data were produced by immunoSEQ multiplex PCR, yet TCRdb's version contains in-frame clones alone and is incomplete. The sample yields some 170,000 clones, 89% seen once. With respect to this clone: Its antigen remains unidentified.

The V and J genes are TRBV10-1 and TRBJ2-5; TRBD2 matches 7 bases. What was sequenced was PBMCs. The TCR sequence derives from a woman between 18 and 30 years old in good health and CMV-seropositive. DNA of the CDR3: TGCGCCAGCAGTGCACCGGGACTAACAGAGACCCAGTACTTC. It is translated as CASSAPGLTETQYF.